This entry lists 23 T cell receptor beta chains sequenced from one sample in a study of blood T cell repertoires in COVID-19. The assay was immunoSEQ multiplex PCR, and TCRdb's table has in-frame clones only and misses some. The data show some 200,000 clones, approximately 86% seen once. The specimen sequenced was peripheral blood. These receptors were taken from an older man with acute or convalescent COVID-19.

The CDR3 region has the DNA TGCGCCAGCAGGGAGACTAGCGGGGGGGGGTACAATGAGCAGTTCTTC. Translation gives CASRETSGGGYNEQFF. The chain employs TRBV10-1 and TRBJ2-1; 14 bases are a match to TRBD2. The germline CDR1 and CDR2 sequences are WNHNN and SYGVQD (reference sequence). The ends lost 6 bases at V and 4 bases at J; junction bases unmatched: 5. The CDR3 is 16 residues long.

The CDR3 DNA reads TGTGCCAGCAGCCATCATGAGGGATCCGAGCAGTACTTC. It encodes CASSHHEGSEQYF. The V call is TRBV3-1 (or the pseudogene TRBV3-2), the J call TRBJ2-7; D perhaps matches TRBD2 (5 bases). Germline loops: CDR1 LGHDT, CDR2 YNNKEL (reference sequence). Trimming left V 3 bases short and J 6 bases short, with 12 bases between. The CDR3 spans 13 residues.

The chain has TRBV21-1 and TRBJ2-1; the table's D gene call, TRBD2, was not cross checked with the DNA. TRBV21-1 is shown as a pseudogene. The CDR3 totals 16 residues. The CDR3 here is CASSPRGAGAPLEQFF. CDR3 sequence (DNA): TGTGCCAGCAGCCCCAGGGGAGCGGGGGCCCCTTTAGAGCAGTTCTTC.

In DNA, the CDR3 is TGTGCCAGCAGCACTCCCCAACAGGGCTCTAACACTGAAGCTTTCTTT. Protein product: CASSTPQQGSNTEAFF. This chain links TRBV5-6 with TRBJ1-1; D is perhaps TRBD1 (6 bases). Trimming left V 4 bases short and J 2 bases short, with 18 bases between. The CDR3 runs 16 residues. Per the germline V gene, CDR1 is SGHDT and CDR2 is YYEEEE. The full variable domain, with the rest looked up from reference TRBV5-6 and TRBJ1-1, is DAGVTQSPTHLIKTRGQQVTLRCSPKSGHDTVSWYQQALGQGPQFIFQYYEEEERQRGNFPDRFSGHQFPNYSSELNVNALLLGDSALYLCASSTPQQGSNTEAFFGQGTRLTVV.

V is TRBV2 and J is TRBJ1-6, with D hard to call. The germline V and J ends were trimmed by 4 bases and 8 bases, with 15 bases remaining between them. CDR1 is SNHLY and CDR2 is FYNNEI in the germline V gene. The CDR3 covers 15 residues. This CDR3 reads CASSAREAKDSPLHF. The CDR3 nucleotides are TGTGCCAGCAGTGCGCGGGAGGCAAAGGATTCACCCCTCCACTTT.

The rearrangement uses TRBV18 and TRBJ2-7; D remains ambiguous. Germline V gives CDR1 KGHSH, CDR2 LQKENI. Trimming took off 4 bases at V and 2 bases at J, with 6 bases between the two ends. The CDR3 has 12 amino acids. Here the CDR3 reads CASSLEPYEQYF. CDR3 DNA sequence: TGTGCCAGCTCACTGGAGCCCTACGAGCAGTACTTC.

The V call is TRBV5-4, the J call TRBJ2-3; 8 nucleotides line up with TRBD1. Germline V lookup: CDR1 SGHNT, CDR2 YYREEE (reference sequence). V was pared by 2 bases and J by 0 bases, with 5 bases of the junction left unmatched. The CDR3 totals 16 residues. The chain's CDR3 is CASSLRTGTSTDTQYF. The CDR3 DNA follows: TGTGCCAGCAGCTTACGGACAGGGACTAGCACAGATACGCAGTATTTT.

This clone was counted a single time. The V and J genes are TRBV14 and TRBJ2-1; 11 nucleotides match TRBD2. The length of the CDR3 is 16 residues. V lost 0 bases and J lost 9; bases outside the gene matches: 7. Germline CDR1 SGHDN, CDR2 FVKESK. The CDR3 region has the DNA TGTGCCAGCAGCCAAGATCAGGGTAGCGGGAGGGCTGAGCAGTTCTTC. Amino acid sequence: CASSQDQGSGRAEQFF.

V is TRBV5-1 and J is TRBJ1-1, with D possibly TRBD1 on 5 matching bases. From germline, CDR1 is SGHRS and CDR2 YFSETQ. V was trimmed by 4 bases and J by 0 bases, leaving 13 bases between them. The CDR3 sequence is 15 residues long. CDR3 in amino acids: CASSITGAMNTEAFF. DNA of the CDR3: TGCGCCAGCAGCATAACAGGAGCTATGAACACTGAAGCTTTCTTT.

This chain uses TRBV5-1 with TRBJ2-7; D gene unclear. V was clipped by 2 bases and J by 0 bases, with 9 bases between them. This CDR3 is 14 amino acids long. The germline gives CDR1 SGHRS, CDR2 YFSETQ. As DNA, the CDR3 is TGCGCCAGCAGCTTTTCACCGAGCTCCTACGAGCAGTACTTC. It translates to CASSFSPSSYEQYF.

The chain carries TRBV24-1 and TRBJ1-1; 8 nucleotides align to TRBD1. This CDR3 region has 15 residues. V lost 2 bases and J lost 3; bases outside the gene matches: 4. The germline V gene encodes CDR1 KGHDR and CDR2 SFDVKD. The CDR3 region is CATSDSGTGDTEAFF. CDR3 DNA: TGTGCCACCAGTGATTCTGGGACAGGTGACACTGAAGCTTTCTTT.

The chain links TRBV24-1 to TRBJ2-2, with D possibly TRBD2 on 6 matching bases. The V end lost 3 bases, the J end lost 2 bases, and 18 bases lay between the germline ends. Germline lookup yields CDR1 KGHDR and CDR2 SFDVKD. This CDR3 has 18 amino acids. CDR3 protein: CATSDPLASPPNTGELFF. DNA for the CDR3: TGTGCCACCAGTGATCCACTAGCTTCCCCCCCCAACACCGGGGAGCTGTTTTTT.

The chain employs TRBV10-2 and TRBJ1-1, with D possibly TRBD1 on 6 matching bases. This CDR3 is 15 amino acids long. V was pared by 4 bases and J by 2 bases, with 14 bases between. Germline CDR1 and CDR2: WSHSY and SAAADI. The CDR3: CASSGVGQSNTEAFF. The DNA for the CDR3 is TGCGCCAGCAGTGGGGTAGGACAGTCAAACACTGAAGCTTTCTTT.

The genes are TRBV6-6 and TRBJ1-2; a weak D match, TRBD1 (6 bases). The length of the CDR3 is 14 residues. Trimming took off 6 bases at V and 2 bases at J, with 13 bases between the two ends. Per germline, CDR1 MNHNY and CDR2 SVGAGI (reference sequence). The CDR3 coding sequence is TGTGCCAGCAGCCCTACCGGGACAAACTATGGCTACACCTTC. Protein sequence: CASSPTGTNYGYTF.

CDR3: CASSEHRGFQDTQYF. The DNA of the CDR3 is TGTGCCAGCAGTGAACACAGGGGGTTTCAAGATACGCAGTATTTT. This rearrangement joins TRBV6-1 to TRBJ2-3, with 8 bases aligning to TRBD1. Per germline, CDR1 MNHNS and CDR2 SASEGT. The CDR3 length is 15 residues. The V gene end was trimmed by 2 bases and the J gene end by 5 bases; junction bases not matched to a gene: 6.

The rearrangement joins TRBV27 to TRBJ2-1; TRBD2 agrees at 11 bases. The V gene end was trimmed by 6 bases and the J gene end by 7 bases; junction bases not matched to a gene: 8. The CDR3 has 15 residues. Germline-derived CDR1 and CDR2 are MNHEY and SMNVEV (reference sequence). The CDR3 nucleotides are TGTGCCAGCAGAGTAGCGGGGGGGCCTGGGAATGAGCAGTTCTTC. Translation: CASRVAGGPGNEQFF.

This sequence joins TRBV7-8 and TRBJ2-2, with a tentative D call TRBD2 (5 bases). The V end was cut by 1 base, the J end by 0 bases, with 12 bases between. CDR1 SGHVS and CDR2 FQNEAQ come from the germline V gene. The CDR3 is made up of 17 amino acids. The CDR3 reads CASSLGSRAANTGELFF. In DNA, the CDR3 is TGTGCCAGCAGCTTAGGATCGAGGGCAGCGAACACCGGGGAGCTGTTTTTT.

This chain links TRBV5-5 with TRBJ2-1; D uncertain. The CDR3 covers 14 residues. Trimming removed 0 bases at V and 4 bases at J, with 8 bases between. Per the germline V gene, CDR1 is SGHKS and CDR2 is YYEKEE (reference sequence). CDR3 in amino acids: CASSLEPGYNEQFF. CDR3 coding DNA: TGTGCCAGCAGCTTGGAACCAGGTTACAATGAGCAGTTCTTC.

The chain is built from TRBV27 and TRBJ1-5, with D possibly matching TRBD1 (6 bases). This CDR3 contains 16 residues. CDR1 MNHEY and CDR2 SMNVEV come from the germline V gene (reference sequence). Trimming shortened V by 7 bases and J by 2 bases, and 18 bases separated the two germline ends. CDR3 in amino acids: CASTDFRDTGNQPQHF. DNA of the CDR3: TGTGCCAGCACCGACTTCAGGGACACCGGCAATCAGCCCCAGCATTTT.

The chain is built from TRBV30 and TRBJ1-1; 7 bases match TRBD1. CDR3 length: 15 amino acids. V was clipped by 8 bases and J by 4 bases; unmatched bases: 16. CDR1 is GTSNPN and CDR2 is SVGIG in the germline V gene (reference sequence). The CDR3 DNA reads TGTGCCCATAACCGGTGGACAGGTTTTCGCACTGAAGCTTTCTTT. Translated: CAHNRWTGFRTEAFF.

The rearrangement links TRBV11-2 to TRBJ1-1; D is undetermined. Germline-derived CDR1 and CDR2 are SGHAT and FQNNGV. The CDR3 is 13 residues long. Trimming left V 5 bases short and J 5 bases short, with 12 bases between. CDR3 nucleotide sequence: TGTGCCAGCAGCCTTACTGGGAGGACTGAAGCTTTCTTT. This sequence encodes CASSLTGRTEAFF.

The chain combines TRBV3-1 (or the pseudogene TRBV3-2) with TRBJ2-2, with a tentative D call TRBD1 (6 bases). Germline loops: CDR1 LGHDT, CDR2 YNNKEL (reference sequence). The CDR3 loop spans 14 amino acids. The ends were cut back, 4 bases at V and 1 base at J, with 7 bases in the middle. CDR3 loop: CASSPGQNTGELFF. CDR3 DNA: TGTGCCAGCAGCCCGGGACAGAACACCGGGGAGCTGTTTTTT.

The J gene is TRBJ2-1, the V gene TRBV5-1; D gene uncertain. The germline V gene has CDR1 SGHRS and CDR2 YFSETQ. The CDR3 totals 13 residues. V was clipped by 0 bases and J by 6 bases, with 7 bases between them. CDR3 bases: TGCGCCAGCAGCTTGGCCCCTAGCAATGAGCAGTTCTTC. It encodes CASSLAPSNEQFF.